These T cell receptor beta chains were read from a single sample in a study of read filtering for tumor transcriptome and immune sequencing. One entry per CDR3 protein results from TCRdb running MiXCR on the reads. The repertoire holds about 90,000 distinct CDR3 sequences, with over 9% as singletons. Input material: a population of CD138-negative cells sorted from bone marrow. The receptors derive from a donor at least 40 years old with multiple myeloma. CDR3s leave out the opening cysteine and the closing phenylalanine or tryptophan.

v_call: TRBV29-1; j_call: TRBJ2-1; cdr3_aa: SVEPWDRGHGEQF
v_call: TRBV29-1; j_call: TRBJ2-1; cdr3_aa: SVLLAGEYNEQF
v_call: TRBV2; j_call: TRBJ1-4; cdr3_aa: ASSEVGQGSAKLF
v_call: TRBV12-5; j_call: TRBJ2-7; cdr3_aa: ASGFPLAGAYEQY
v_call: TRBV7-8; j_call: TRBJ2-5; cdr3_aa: ASSLTRQETQY
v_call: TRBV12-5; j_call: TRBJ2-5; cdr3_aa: ASGRTGGGETQY
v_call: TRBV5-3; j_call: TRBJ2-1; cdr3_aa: ARSLVQTYNEQF
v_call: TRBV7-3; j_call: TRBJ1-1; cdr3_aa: ASSLSGNTEAF
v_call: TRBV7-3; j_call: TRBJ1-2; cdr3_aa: ASSLRPEGGYT
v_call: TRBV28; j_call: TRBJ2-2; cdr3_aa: ATDASWRNTGELF
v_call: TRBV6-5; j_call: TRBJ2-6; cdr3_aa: ASSYSSGTAGANVLA
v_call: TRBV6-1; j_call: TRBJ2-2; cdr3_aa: ASSEGSANTGELF
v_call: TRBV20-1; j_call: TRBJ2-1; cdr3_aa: SAWTSGRATGNEQF
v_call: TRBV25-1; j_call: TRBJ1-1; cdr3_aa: ASSDPGAGTEAF
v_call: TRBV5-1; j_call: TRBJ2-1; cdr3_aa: ASSLVLANNEQF
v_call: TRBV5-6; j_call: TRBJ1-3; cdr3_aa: ASSLMGSGNTIY
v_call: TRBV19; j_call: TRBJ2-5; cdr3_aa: ASSRWGEETQY
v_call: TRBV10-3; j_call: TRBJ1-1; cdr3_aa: AIGTEVMNTEAF
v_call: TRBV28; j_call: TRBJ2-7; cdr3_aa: ASSFTPSQREGLEQY
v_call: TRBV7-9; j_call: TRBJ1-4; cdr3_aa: ASSFAGEKLF
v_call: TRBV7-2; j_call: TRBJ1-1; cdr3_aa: ASSPPGKYTEAF
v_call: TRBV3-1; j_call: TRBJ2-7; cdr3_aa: ASSPQTGAYEQY
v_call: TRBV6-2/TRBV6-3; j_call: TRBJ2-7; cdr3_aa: ASSTSGQGNEY
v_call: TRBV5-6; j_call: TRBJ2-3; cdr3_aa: ASSPVGAGETDTQY
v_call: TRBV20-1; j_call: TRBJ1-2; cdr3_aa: SAGGFRTGDGYT
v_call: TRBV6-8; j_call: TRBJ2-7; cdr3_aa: ASSYGSLSSSYEQY
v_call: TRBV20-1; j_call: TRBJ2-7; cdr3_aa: SARSPSGRYEQY
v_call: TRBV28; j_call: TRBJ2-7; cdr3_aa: ASSAVTYEQY
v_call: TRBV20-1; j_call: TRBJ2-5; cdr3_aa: SALTGYQETQY
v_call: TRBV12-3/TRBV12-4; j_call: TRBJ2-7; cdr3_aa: ASSPRTAGANELY
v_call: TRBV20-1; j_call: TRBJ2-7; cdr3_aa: SAPGRGEGEQY
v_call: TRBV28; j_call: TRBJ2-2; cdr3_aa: ASSPPDLTGELF
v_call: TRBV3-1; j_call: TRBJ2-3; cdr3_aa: ASSHSQGGTQY
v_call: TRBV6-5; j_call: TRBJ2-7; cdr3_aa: ASSYSRDRGLSPYEQY
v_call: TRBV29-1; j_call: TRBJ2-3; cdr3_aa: SAGTRRKDTQY
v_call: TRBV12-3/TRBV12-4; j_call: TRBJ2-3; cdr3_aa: ASSFHIADTDTQY
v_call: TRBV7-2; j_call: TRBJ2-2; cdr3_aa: ASSPGVTNTGELF
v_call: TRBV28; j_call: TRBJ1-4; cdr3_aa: ASSPTGVYEKLF
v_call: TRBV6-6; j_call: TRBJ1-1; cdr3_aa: ASSYSIQNTEAF
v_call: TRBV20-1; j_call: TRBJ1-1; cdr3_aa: SARGLGNTEAF
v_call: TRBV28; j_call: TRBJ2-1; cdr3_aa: ASTRDSSYNEQF
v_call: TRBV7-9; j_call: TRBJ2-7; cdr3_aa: ASSSRSGSVASEQY
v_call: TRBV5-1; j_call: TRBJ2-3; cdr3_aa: ASSYQGRDTQY
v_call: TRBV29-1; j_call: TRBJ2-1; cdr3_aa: SVAVWRASYNEQF
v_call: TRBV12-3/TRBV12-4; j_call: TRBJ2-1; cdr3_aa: ASSFWTSGTNGYEQF
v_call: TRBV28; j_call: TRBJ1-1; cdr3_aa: ASSENTEAF
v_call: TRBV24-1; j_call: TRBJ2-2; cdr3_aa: ATSDWAWRGATTGELF
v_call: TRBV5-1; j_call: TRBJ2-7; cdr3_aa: ASSLGGLSYEQY
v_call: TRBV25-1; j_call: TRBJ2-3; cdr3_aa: ASSWTSGGTDTQY
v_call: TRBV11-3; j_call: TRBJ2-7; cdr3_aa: ASSLNSATYEQY
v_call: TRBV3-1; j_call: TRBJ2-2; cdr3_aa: ASSPKPAGFSTNTGELF
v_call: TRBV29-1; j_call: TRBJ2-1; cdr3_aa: SVELSGRTYEQF
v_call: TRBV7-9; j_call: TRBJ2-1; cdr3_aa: ASSPPGQQVYNEQF
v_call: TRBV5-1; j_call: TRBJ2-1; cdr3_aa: ASSLELAEIREQF
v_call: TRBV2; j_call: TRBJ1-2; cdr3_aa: ASRASGLSYGYT
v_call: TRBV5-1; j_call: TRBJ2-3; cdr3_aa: ASSPGLAGRNTQY
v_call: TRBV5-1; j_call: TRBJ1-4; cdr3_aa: ASSAIGQGAEKLF